The clone carrying this TCR beta chain was detected a few times. Its antigen is still unknown. The assay was carried out at the deep level. The table came from immunoSEQ multiplex PCR; TCRdb's copy has only in-frame clones and leaves some out. The top ten clones hold about 1.5% of a sample with about 1 million clones, around 74% of them seen once. The data stem from a study of shared clonotypes between healthy human individuals. Across the study: Aged 18 to 49, the donors were a couple of women and a few men.

Whole-study results and caveats: Clonotypes which were not shared had lower generation probabilities than clonotypes that all four donors shared.

Sequenced: memory CD4+ T cells sorted from blood. As to subset: CD45RA-negative fraction. This TCR was sampled from a man between 18 and 29 years old in good health.

This CDR3 reads CASSPGSPGETQYF. The CDR3 bases are TGTGCCAGCAGTCCCGGGTCCCCTGGGGAGACCCAGTACTTC. V gene TRBV2 combines with J gene TRBJ2-5; D not resolved. The CDR3 totals 14 residues. V lost 5 bases, J lost 5 bases, and 15 bases lay in between. From germline, CDR1 is SNHLY and CDR2 FYNNEI.